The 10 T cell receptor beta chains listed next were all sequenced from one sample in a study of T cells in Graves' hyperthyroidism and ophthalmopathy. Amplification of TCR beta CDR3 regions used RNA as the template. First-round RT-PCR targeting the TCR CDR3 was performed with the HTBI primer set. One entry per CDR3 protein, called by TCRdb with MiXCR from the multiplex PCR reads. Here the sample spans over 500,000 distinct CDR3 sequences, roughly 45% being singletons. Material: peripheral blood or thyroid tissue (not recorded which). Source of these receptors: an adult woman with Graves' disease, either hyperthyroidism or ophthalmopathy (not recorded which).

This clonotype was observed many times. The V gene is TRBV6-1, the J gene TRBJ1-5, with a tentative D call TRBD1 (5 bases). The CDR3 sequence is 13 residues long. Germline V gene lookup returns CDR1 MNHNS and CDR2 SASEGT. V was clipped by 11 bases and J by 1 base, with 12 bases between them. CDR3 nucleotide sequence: TGTGCCGTAACAGGTCTGAGCAATCAGCCCCAGCATTTT. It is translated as CAVTGLSNQPQHF.

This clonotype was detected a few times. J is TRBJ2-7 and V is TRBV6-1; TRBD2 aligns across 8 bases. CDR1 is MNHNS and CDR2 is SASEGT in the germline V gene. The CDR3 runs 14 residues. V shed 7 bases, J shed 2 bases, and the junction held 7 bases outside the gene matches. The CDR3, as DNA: TGTGCCAGCACTTTCGGACTAGCCGCCTACGAGCAGTACTTC. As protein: CASTFGLAAYEQYF.

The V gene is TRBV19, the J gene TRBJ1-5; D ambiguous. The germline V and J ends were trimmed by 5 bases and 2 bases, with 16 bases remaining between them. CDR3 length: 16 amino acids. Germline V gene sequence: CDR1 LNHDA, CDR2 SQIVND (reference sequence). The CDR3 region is CASSLPPGIRNQPQHF. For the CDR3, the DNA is TGTGCCAGTAGTCTTCCTCCCGGGATCCGCAATCAGCCCCAGCATTTT. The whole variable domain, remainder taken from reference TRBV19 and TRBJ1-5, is DGGITQSPKYLFRKEGQNVTLSCEQNLNHDAMYWYRQDPGQGLRLIYYSQIVNDFQKGDIAEGYSVSREKKESFPLTVTSAQKNPTAFYLCASSLPPGIRNQPQHFGDGTRLSIL.

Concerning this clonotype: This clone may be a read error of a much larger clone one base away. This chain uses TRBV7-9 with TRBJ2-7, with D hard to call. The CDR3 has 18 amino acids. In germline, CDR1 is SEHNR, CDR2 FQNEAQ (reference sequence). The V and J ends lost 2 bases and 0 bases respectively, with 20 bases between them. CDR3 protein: CASSLSLSGSLSSYEQYF. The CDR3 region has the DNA TGTGCCAGCAGCTTATCACTATCCGGGTCACTCTCCTCCTACGAGCAGTACTTC.

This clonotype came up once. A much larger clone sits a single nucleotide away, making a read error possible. The CDR3 sequence: CASSQGAQGVYGYTF. CDR3 sequence (DNA): TGCGCCAGCAGCCAAGGCGCACAGGGGGTCTATGGCTACACCTTC. This chain uses TRBV4-1 with TRBJ1-2; TRBD1 aligns across 8 bases. After removal of 1 base from V and 4 bases from J, the junction contained 5 bases not matched to a gene. Germline CDR1 and CDR2: MGHRA and YSYEKL. There are 15 residues in the CDR3.

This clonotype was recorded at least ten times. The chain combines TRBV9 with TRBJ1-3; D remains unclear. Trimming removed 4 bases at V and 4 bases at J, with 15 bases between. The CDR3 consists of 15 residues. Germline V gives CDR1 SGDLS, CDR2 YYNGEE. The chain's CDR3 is CASSSGPVPGNTIYF. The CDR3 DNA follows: TGTGCCAGCAGCTCCGGGCCCGTACCCGGAAACACCATATATTTT.

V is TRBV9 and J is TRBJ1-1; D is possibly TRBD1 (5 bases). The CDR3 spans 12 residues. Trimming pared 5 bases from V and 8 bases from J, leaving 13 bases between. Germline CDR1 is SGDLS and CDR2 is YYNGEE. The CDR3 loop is CASRPGGGEAFF. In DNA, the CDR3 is TGTGCCAGCAGGCCGGGGGGTGGGGAAGCTTTCTTT.

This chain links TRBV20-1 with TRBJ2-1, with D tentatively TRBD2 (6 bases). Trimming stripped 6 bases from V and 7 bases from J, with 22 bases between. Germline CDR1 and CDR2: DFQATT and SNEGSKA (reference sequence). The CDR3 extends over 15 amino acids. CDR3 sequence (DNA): TGCAGTGCAGCGGGCAGGGCAAACCTCGTGAATGAGCAGTTCTTC. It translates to CSAAGRANLVNEQFF.

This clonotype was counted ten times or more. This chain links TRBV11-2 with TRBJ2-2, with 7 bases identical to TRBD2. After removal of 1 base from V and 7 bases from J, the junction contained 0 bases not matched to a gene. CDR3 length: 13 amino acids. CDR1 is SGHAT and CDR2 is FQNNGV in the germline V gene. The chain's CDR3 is CASSLAGGGELFF. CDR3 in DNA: TGTGCCAGCAGCTTAGCGGGAGGCGGGGAGCTGTTTTTT.

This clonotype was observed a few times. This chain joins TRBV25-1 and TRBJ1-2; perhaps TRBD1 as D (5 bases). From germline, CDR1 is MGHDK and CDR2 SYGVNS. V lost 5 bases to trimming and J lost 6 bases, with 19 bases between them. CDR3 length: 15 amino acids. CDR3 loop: CASSSAGPRSHGYTF. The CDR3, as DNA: TGTGCCAGCAGTTCGGCGGGACCGCGCTCGCATGGCTACACCTTC.